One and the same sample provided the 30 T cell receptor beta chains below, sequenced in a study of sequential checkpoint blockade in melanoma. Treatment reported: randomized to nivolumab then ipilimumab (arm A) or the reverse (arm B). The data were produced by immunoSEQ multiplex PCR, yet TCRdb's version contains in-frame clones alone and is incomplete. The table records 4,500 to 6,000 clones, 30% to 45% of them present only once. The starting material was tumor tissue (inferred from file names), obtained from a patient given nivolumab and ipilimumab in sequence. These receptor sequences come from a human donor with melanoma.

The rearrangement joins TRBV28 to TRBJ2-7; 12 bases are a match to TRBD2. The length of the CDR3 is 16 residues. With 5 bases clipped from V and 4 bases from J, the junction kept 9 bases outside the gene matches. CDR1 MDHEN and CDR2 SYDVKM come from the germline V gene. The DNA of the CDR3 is TGTGCCAGCAGTCCAATACTAGCGGGAGGCCTTTACGAGCAGTACTTC. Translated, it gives CASSPILAGGLYEQYF.

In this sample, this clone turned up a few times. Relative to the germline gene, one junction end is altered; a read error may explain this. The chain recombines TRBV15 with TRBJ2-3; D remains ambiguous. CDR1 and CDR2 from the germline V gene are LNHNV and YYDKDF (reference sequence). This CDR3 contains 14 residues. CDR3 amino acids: CATSRAHGTDTQYF. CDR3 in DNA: TGTGCCACCAGCAGAGCCCATGGCACTGATACGCAGTATTTT.

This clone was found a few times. CDR3 bases: TGTGCCACCAGCAGAGGACAGCCCGCTATAACTGGGGCCAACGTCCTGACTTTC. It codes for CATSRGQPAITGANVLTF. The gene calls are TRBV15 and TRBJ2-6; D possibly corresponds to TRBD1 (5 bases). The CDR3 length is 18 residues. CDR1 is LNHNV, CDR2 YYDKDF, per germline (reference sequence). The V gene lost 1 base and the J gene lost 2 bases, with 15 bases spanning the gap.

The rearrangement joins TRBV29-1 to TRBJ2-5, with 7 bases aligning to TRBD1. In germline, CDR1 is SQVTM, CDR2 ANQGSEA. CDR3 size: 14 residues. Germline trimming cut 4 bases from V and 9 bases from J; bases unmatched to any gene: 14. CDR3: CSVVGTASYRAQYF. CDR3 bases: TGCAGCGTTGTCGGGACAGCGTCCTATCGCGCCCAGTACTTC.

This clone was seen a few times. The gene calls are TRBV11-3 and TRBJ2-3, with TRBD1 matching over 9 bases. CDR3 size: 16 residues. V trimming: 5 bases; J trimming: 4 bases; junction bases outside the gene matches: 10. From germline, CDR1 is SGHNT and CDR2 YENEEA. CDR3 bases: TGTGCCAGCAGCAGGCTAACAGGGGGCAGCCCAGATACGCAGTATTTT. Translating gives CASSRLTGGSPDTQYF.

CDR3 residues: CASSYSPGTRRWGYGYTF. The CDR3 bases are TGTGCCAGCAGTTACAGCCCAGGGACAAGGCGTTGGGGCTATGGCTACACCTTC. The genes are TRBV6-8 and TRBJ1-2, with D possibly matching TRBD1 (6 bases). This CDR3 has 18 amino acids. V was cut by 2 bases and J by 4 bases, with 23 bases left in between. Germline V gene lookup returns CDR1 MNHGY and CDR2 SAAAGT.

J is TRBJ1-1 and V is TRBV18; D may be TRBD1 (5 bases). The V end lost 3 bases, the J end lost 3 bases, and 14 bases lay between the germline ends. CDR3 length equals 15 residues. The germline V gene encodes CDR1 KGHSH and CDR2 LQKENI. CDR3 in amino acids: CASSPARDRYTEAFF. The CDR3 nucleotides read TGTGCCAGCTCACCCGCCCGGGACCGATACACTGAAGCTTTCTTT. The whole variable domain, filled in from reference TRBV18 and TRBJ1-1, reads NAGVMQNPRHLVRRRGQEARLRCSPMKGHSHVYWYRQLPEEGLKFMVYLQKENIIDESGMPKERFSAEFPKEGPSILRIQQVVRGDSAAYFCASSPARDRYTEAFFGQGTRLTVV.

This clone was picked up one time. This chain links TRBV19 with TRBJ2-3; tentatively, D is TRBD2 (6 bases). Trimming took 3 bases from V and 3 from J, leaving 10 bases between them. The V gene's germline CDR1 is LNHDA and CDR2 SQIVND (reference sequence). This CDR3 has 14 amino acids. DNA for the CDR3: TGTGCCAGTAGTATTGTAAGCGGGACAGATACGCAGTATTTT. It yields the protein CASSIVSGTDTQYF.

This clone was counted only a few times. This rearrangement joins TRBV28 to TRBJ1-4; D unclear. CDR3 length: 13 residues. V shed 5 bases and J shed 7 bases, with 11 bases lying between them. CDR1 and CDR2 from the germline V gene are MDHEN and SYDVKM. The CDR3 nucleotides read TGTGCCAGCAGTCCCCACAAGACTGAAAAACTGTTTTTT. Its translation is CASSPHKTEKLFF.

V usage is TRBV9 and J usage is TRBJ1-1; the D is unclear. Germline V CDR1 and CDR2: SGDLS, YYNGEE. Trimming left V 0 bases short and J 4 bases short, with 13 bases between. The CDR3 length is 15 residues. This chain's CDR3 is CASSVGGDPRTEAFF. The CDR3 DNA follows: TGTGCCAGCAGCGTAGGCGGCGACCCCCGCACTGAAGCTTTCTTT.

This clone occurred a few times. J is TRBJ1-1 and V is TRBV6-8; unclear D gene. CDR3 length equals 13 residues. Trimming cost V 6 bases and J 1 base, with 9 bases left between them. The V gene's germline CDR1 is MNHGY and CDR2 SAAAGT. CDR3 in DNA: TGTGCCAGCAGACAGATCCCGAACACTGAAGCTTTCTTT. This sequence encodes CASRQIPNTEAFF.

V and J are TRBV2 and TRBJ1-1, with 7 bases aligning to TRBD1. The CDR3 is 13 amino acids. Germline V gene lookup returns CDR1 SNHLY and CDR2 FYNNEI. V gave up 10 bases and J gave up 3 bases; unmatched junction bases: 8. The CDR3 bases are TGTGCCACCAGCCGAGACAGGGACACTGAAGCTTTCTTT. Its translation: CATSRDRDTEAFF.

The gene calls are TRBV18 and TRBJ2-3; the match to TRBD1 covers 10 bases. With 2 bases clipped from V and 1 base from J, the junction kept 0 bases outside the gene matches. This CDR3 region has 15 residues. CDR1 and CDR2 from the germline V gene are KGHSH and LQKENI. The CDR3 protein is CASSPGTGGTDTQYF. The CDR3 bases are TGTGCCAGCTCACCAGGGACAGGGGGCACAGATACGCAGTATTTT.

DNA of the CDR3: TGTGCCACCAGCAGGGGACAGGGGCTGGGCGAGCAGTACTTC. Amino acids: CATSRGQGLGEQYF. The chain combines TRBV15 with TRBJ2-7; 10 bases are a match to TRBD1. Germline V gene sequence: CDR1 LNHNV, CDR2 YYDKDF (reference sequence). V shed 3 bases, J shed 6 bases, and the junction held 5 bases outside the gene matches. This CDR3 has 14 amino acids.

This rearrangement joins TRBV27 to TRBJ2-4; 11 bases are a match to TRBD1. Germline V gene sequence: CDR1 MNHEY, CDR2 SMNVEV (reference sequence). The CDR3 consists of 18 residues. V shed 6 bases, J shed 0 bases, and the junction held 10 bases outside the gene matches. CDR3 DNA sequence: TGTGCCAGCAGGGCCCGGGACAGGGGGACCCTAGCCAAAAACATTCAGTACTTC. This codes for CASRARDRGTLAKNIQYF.

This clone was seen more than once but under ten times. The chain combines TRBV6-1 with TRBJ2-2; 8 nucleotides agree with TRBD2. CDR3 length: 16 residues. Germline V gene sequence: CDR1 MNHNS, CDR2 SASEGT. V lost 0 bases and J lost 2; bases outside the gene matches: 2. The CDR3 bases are TGTGCCAGCAGTGAAGCGGGACTAGGAAACACCGGGGAGCTGTTTTTT. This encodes CASSEAGLGNTGELFF.

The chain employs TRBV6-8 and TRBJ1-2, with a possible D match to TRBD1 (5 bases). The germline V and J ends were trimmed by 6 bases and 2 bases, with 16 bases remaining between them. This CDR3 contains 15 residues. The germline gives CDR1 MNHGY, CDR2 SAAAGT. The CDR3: CASSSGLGVNYGYTF. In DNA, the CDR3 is TGTGCCAGCAGCTCGGGGTTAGGGGTCAACTATGGCTACACCTTC.

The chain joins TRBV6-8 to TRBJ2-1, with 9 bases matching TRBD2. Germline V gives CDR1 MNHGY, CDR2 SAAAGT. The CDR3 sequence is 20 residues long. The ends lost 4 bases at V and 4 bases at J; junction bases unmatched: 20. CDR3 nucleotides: TGTGCCAGCAGTTCCGGCCGGGGGGCGGGAGGGCCATATTCATACAATGAGCAGTTCTTC. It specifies CASSSGRGAGGPYSYNEQFF.

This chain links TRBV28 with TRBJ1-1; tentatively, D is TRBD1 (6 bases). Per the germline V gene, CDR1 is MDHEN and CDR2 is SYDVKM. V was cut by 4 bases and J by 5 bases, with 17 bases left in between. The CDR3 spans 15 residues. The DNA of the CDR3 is TGTGCCAGCAGTTGGGGGGCGCTTCTGGGGACTGAAGCTTTCTTT. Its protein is CASSWGALLGTEAFF.

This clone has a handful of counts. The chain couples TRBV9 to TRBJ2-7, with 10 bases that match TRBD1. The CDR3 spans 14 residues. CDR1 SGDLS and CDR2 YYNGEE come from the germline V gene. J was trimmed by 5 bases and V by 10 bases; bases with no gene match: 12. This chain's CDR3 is CARLNRDRGHEQYF. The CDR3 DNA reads TGTGCCCGCTTGAACAGGGACAGGGGTCACGAGCAGTACTTC.

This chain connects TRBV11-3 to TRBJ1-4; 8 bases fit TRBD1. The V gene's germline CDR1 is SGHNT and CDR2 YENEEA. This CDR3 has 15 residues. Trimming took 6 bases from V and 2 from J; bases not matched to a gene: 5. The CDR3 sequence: CASSIPGGTNEKLFF. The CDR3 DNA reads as TGTGCCAGCAGTATTCCAGGGGGCACTAATGAAAAACTGTTTTTT.

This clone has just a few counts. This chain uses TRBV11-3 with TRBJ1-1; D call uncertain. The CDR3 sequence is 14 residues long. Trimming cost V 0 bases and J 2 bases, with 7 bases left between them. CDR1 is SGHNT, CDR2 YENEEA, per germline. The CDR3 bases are TGTGCCAGCAGCTTAGATTTTCACAACACTGAAGCTTTCTTT. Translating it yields CASSLDFHNTEAFF.

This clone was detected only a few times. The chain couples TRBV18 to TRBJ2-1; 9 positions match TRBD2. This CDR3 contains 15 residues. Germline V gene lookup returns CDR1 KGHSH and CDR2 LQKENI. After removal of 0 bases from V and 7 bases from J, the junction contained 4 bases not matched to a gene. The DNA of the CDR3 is TGTGCCAGCTCACCACCTAGCGGGAGTGTAAATGAGCAGTTCTTC. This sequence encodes CASSPPSGSVNEQFF.

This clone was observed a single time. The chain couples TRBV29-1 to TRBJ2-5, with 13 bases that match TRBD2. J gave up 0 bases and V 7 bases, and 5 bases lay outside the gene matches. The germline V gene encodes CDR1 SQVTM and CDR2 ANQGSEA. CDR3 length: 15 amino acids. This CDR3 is CSAEGTSGNQETQYF. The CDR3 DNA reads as TGCAGCGCCGAAGGGACTAGCGGGAACCAAGAGACCCAGTACTTC.

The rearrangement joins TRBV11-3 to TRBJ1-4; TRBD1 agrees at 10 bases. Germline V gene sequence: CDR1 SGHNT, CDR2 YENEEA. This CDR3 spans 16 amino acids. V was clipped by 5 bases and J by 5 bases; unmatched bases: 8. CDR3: CASSPLPGQGNEKLFF. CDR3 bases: TGTGCCAGCAGCCCCTTACCGGGACAGGGGAATGAAAAACTGTTTTTT.

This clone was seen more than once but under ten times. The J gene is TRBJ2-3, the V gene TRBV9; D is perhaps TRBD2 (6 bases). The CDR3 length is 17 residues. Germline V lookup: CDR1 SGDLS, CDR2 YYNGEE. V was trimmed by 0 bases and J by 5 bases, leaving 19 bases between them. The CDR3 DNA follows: TGTGCCAGCAGCGTAGCCTGGGGCGGGACTTCTAGAGATACGCAGTATTTT. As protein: CASSVAWGGTSRDTQYF.

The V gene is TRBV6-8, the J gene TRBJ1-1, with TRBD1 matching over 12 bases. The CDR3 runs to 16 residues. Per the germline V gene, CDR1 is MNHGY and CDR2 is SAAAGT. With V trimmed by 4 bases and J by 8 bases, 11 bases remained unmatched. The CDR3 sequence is CASSSYLGTGGLEAFF. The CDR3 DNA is TGTGCCAGCAGTTCCTACTTAGGGACAGGGGGCTTAGAAGCTTTCTTT.

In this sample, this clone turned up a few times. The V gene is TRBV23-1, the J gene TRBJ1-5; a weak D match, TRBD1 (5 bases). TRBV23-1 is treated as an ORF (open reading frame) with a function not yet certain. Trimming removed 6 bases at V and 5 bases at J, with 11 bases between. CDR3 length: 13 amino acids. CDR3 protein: CASSFGGDQPQHF. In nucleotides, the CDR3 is TGCGCCAGCAGCTTTGGAGGGGATCAGCCCCAGCATTTT.

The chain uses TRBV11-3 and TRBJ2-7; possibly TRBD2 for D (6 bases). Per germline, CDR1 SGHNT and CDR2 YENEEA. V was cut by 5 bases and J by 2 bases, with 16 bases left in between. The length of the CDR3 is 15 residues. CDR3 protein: CASSPQRALPYEQYF. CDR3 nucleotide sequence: TGTGCCAGCAGCCCTCAGCGGGCACTACCCTACGAGCAGTACTTC.

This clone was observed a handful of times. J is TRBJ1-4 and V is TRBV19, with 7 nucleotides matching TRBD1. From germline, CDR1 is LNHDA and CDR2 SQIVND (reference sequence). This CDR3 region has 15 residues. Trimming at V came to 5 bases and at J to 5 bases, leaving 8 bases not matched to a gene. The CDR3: CASSGRTGGNEKLFF. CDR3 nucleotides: TGTGCCAGTAGTGGCCGGACAGGTGGGAATGAAAAACTGTTTTTT.